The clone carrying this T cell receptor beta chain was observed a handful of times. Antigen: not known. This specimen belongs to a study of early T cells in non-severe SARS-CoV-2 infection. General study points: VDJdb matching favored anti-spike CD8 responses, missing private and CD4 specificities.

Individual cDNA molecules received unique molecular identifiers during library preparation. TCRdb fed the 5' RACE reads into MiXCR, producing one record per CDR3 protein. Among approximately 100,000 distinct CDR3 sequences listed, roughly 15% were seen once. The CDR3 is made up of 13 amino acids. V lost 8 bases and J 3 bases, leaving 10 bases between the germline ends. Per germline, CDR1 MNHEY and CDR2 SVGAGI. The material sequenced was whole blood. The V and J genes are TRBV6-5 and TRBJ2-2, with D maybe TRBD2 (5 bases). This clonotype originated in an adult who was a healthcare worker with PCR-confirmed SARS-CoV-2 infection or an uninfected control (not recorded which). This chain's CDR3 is CASRRAHTGELFF. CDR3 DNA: TGTGCCAGCCGGCGGGCCCACACCGGGGAGCTGTTTTTT.